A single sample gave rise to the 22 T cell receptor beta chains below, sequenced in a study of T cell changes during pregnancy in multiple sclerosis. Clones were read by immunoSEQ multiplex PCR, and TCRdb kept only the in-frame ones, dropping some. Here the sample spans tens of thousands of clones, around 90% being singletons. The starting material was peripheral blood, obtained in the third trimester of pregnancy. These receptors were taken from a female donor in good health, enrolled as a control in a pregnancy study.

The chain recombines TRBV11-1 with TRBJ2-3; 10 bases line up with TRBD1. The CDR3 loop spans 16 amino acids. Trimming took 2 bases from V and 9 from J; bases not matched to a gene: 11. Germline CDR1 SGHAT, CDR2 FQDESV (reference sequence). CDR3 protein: CASSLPGTGALRTQYF. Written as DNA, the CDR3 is TGTGCCAGCAGCTTACCCGGGACAGGGGCCTTAAGGACGCAGTATTTT.

The CDR3 loop reads CASRGAGTYGYTF. In nucleotides, the CDR3 is TGTGCCAGCAGGGGGGCAGGGACCTATGGCTACACCTTC. The genes are TRBV6-1 and TRBJ1-2; D may be TRBD1 (6 bases). The germline V gene has CDR1 MNHNS and CDR2 SASEGT. The CDR3 sequence is 13 residues long. V lost 6 bases and J 4 bases, leaving 12 bases between the germline ends.

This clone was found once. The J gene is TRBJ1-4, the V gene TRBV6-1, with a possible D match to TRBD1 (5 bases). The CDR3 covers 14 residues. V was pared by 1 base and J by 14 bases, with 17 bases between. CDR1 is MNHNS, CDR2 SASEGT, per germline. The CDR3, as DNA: TGTGCCAGCAGTGAAGGGGAGGGGCGTCGCTCCCTGTTTTTT. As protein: CASSEGEGRRSLFF.

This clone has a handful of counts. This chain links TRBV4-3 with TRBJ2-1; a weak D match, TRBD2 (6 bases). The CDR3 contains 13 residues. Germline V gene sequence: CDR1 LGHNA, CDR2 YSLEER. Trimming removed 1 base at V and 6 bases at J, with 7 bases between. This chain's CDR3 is CASSQGGVNEQFF. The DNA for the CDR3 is TGCGCCAGCAGCCAAGGGGGGGTCAATGAGCAGTTCTTC.

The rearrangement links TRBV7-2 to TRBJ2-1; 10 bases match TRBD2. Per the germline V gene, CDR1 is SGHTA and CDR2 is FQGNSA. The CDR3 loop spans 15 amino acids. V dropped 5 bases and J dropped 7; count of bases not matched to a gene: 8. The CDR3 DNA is TGTGCCAGCAGCCAGCTTAGCGGGGGGCGGAATGAGCAGTTCTTC. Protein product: CASSQLSGGRNEQFF.

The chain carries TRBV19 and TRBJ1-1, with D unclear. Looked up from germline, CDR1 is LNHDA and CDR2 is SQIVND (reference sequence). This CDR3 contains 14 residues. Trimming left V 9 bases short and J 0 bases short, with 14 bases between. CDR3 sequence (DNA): TGTGCCAGCACGACGGGGAGAGTGAACACTGAAGCTTTCTTT. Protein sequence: CASTTGRVNTEAFF.

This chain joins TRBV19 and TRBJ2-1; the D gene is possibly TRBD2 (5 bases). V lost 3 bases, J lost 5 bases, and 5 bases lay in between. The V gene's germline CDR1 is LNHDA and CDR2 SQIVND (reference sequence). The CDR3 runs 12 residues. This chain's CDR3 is CASSMRDNEQFF. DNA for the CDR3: TGTGCCAGTAGTATGAGGGACAATGAGCAGTTCTTC.

This chain's CDR3 is CASRADRPGSYEQYF. DNA for the CDR3: TGTGCCAGCAGAGCCGACAGGCCTGGCTCCTACGAGCAGTACTTC. The chain uses TRBV6-8 and TRBJ2-7; the D gene is possibly TRBD1 (6 bases). This CDR3 has 15 residues. CDR1 MNHGY and CDR2 SAAAGT come from the germline V gene. V was pared by 6 bases and J by 0 bases, with 15 bases between.

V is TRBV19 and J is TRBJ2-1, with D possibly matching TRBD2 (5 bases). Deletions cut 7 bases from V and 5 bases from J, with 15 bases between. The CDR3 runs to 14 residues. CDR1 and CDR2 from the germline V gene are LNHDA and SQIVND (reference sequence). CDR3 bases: TGTGCCAGTATTGGAGGTATAGGCAACAATGAGCAGTTCTTC. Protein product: CASIGGIGNNEQFF.

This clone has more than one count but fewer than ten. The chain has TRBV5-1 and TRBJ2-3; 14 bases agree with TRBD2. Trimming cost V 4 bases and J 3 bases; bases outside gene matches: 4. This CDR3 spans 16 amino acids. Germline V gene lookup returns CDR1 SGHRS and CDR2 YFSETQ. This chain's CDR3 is CASSPGTSGSTDTQYF. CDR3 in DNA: TGCGCCAGCAGCCCCGGGACTAGCGGGAGTACAGATACGCAGTATTTT.

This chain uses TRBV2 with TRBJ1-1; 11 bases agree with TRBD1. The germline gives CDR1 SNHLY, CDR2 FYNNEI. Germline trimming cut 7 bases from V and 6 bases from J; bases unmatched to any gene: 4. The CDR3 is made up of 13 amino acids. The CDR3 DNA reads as TGTGCCAGCACCGGACAGGGGGCCGCTGAAGCTTTCTTT. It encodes CASTGQGAAEAFF.

CDR3 residues: CAIRGSSYNEQFF. CDR3 DNA: TGTGCCATCCGGGGATCATCCTACAATGAGCAGTTCTTC. The chain combines TRBV10-3 with TRBJ2-1, with a weak D call TRBD2 (5 bases). V was shortened by 8 bases and J by 1 base, with 9 bases between the two germline ends. The CDR3 spans 13 residues. Germline V lookup: CDR1 ENHRY, CDR2 SYGVKD.

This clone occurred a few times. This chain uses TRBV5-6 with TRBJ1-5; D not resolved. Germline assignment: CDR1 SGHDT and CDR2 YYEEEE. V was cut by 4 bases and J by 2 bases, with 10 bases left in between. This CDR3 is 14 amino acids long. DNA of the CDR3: TGTGCCAGCAGCCCTCGGGAACGCAATCAGCCCCAGCATTTT. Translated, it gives CASSPRERNQPQHF.

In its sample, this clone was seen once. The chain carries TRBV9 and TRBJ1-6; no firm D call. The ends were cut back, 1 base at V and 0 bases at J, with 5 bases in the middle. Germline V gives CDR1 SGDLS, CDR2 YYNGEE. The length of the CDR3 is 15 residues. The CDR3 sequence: CASSVSSSYNSPLHF. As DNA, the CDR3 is TGTGCCAGCAGCGTATCGAGCTCCTATAATTCACCCCTCCACTTT.

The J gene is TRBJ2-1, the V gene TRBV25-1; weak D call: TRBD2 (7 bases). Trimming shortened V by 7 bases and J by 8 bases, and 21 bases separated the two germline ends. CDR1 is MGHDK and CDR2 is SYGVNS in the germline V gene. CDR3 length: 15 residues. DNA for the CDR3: TGTGCCAGCACGGTAGGGGGGGGGCAAGACTATGAGCAGTTCTTC. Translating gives CASTVGGGQDYEQFF.

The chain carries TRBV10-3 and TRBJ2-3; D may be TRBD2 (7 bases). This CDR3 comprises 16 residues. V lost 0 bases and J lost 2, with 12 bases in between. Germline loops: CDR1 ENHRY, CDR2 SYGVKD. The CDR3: CAISESGRGATDTQYF. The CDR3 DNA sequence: TGTGCCATCAGTGAGTCGGGCCGGGGGGCCACAGATACGCAGTATTTT.

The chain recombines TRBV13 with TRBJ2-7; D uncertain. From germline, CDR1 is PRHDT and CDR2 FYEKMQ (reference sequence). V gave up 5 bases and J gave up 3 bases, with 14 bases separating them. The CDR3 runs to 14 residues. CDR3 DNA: TGTGCCAGCAGCCAGGTCAGGAACTTCTACGAGCAGTACTTC. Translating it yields CASSQVRNFYEQYF.

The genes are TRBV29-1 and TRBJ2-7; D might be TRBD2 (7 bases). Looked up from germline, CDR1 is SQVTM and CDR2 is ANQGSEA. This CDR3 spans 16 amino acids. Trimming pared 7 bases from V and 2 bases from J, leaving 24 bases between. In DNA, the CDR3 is TGCAGCGCCGAGCTGGACACAGGGAGGGAAACCTACGAGCAGTACTTC. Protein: CSAELDTGRETYEQYF.

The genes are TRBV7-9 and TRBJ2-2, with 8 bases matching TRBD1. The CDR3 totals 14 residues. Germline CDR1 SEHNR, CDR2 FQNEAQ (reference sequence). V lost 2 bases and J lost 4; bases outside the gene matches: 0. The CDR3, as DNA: TGTGCCAGCAGCTTAACAGGGGGCACCGGGGAGCTGTTTTTT. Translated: CASSLTGGTGELFF.

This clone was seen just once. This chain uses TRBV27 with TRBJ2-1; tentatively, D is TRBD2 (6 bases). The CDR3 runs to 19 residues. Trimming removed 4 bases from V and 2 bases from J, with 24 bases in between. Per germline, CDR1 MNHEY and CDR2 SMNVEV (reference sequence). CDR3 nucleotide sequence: TGTGCCAGCAGTTATAGCTGGGGGGTACGGCGGGGAACCTACAATGAGCAGTTCTTC. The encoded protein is CASSYSWGVRRGTYNEQFF.

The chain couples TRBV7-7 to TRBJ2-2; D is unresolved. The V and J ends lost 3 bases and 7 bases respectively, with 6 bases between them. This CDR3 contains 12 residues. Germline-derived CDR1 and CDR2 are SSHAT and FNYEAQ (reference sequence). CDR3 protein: CASSFAGGELFF. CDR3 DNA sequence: TGTGCCAGCAGCTTTGCAGGCGGGGAGCTGTTTTTT.

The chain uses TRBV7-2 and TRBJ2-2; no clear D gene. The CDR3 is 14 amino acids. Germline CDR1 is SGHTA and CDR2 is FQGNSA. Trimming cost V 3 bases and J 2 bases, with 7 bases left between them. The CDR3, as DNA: TGTGCCAGCAGCTTCGAGCCTAACACCGGGGAGCTGTTTTTT. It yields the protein CASSFEPNTGELFF.